Sequencing of this T cell receptor beta chain was carried out in a study of CD8 T cells in ankylosing spondylitis. The study's findings and limits: Researchers report that disease-linked clones proved CD8+ and relatively rare in peripheral blood.

Generation of TCR beta libraries employed quantitative 5'-RACE incorporating molecular barcodes. TCRdb called the 5' RACE reads again in MiXCR, with one record for every CDR3 protein. In the table there are about 190,000 distinct CDR3 sequences, over 10% of which are singletons. This clonotype was seen many times. The antigen is not known. With 6 bases removed from V and 0 bases from J, the gap between germline ends came to 14 bases. The CDR3 is made up of 15 amino acids. Looked up from germline, CDR1 is DFQATT and CDR2 is SNEGSKA (reference sequence). The chain has TRBV20-1 and TRBJ2-2; D remains ambiguous. Sequenced sample: blood, either unsorted or a sorted T cell fraction (not recorded which). This TCR was recovered from a female donor with ankylosing spondylitis or in good health (not recorded which). CDR3: CSAEPFTSNTGELFF. Here the CDR3 DNA reads TGCAGTGCCGAGCCCTTCACCTCGAACACCGGGGAGCTGTTTTTT.